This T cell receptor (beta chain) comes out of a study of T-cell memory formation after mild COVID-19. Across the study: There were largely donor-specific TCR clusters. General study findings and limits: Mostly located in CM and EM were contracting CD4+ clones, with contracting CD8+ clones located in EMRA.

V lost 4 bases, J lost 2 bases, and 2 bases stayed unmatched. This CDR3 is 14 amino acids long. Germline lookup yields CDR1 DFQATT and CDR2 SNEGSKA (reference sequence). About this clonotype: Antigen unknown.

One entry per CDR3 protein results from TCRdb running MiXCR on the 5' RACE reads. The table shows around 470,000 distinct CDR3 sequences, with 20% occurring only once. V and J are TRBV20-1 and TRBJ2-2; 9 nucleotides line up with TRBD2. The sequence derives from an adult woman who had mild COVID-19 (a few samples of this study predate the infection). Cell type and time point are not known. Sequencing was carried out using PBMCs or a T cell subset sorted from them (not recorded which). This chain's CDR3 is CSAKAGGNTGELFF. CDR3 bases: TGCAGTGCTAAAGCGGGAGGTAACACCGGGGAGCTGTTTTTT.